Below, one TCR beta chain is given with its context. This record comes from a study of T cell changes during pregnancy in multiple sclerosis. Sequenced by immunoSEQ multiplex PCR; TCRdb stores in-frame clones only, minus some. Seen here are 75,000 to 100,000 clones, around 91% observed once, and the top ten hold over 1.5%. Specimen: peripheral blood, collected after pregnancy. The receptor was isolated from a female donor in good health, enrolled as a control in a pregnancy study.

CDR3 sequence: CASGRGMNTEAFF. The CDR3 DNA sequence: TGTGCCAGTGGGAGGGGAATGAACACTGAAGCTTTCTTT. The chain carries TRBV11-3 and TRBJ1-1; maybe TRBD1 (5 bases). In germline, CDR1 is SGHNT, CDR2 YENEEA. The CDR3 contains 13 residues. Trimming pared 9 bases from V and 0 bases from J, leaving 11 bases between.